The rows below give T cell receptor beta chains drawn from one sample of a study of shared clonotypes between healthy human individuals. The repertoire was sequenced with immunoSEQ multiplex PCR; TCRdb's copy has only in-frame clones and lacks some. The profile shows roughly 700,000 clones, around 72% of them singletons. Sequencing used memory CD4+ T cells sorted from blood. The receptors originated from a woman aged 30 to 39 in good health. The CDR3 runs from the conserved cysteine through the conserved F or W. The D gene is left open where the match is weak. The size entry is marked missing in some rows and otherwise reads once, few, many or a size class.

V gene	clone size	D gene	J gene	CDR3 protein	CDR3 DNA
TRBV5-1	.	.	TRBJ2-1	CASSLSLSGYNEQFF	TGCGCCAGCAGCTTATCTCTTTCGGGGTACAATGAGCAGTTCTTC
TRBV5-5	once	.	TRBJ1-4	CASSLGGEKLFF	TGTGCCAGCAGCTTGGGTGGTGAAAAACTGTTTTTT
TRBV2	.	.	TRBJ2-4	CASSETVQNIQYF	TGTGCCAGCAGTGAGACAGTACAGAACATTCAGTACTTC
TRBV10-3	few	TRBD2	TRBJ2-7	CAISLTSGRSLSYEQYF	TGTGCCATCAGTTTAACTAGCGGGAGGTCCCTCTCCTACGAGCAGTACTTC
TRBV6-5	.	TRBD1	TRBJ2-2	CASRPGQGVSGELFF	TGTGCCAGCAGGCCGGGACAGGGGGTGTCCGGGGAGCTGTTTTTT
TRBV21-1	few	.	TRBJ2-5	CASSKRHRPGKTQYF	TGTGCCAGCAGCAAAAGGCACAGGCCCGGGAAGACCCAGTACTTC
TRBV5-6	few	.	TRBJ1-1	CASSPRPGDQRDTEAFF	TGTGCCAGCAGCCCCCGACCGGGGGACCAGAGGGACACTGAAGCTTTCTTT
TRBV28	.	.	TRBJ1-1	CASSEAGERIPEAFF	TGTGCCAGCAGTGAGGCGGGGGAGCGAATCCCTGAAGCTTTCTTT
TRBV5-1	.	TRBD2	TRBJ2-5	CASRAGGGPETQYF	TGCGCCAGCAGAGCGGGAGGGGGCCCAGAGACCCAGTACTTC
TRBV5-1	.	.	TRBJ1-1	CASSSGQWNTEAFF	TGCGCCAGCAGCTCCGGACAGTGGAACACTGAAGCTTTCTTT
TRBV6-5	.	.	TRBJ2-1	CASSYHARTEQFF	TGTGCCAGCAGTTACCACGCTAGAACAGAGCAGTTCTTC